The 28 T cell receptor beta chains presented below share a single source sample, sequenced in a study of CD8 T cells in Susac syndrome. Random hexamers were used to reverse transcribe the RNA input (about 0.5 to 1 ug). Via MiXCR, TCRdb re-called the immunoSEQ multiplex PCR reads, giving one row per CDR3 protein. The data show approximately 190,000 distinct CDR3 sequences, 90% to 95% seen once. The sample was CD4+ T cells from PBMCs. The receptors originated from a human donor with multiple sclerosis.

The gene calls are TRBV27 and TRBJ2-6, with unresolved D. The V end lost 3 bases, the J end lost 1 base, and 7 bases lay between the germline ends. The length of the CDR3 is 15 residues. Germline CDR1 MNHEY, CDR2 SMNVEV (reference sequence). This chain's CDR3 is CASSFQSSGANVLTF. CDR3 DNA sequence: TGTGCCAGCAGTTTTCAATCTTCTGGGGCCAACGTCCTGACTTTC.

V usage is TRBV29-1 and J usage is TRBJ2-1; the D is unclear. CDR3 length: 12 amino acids. The germline gives CDR1 SQVTM, CDR2 ANQGSEA. V lost 2 bases and J 7 bases, leaving 9 bases between the germline ends. CDR3 amino acids: CSVEPPGNEQFF. The CDR3 DNA follows: TGCAGCGTTGAACCCCCCGGGAATGAGCAGTTCTTC.

The chain couples TRBV9 to TRBJ1-2; TRBD1 might be the D (5 bases). Germline lookup yields CDR1 SGDLS and CDR2 YYNGEE. The V and J ends lost 0 bases and 10 bases respectively, with 7 bases between them. CDR3 size: 11 residues. CDR3 loop: CASSVAGTYTF. In DNA form, the CDR3 reads TGTGCCAGCAGCGTAGCAGGGACCTACACCTTC.

The J gene is TRBJ2-1, the V gene TRBV24-1, with 10 bases identical to TRBD2. The CDR3 length is 15 residues. Losses at the gene ends were 5 bases for V and 5 bases for J; bases not matched to a gene: 5. The V gene's germline CDR1 is KGHDR and CDR2 SFDVKD. Here the CDR3 reads CATSGWTSGHNEQFF. DNA of the CDR3: TGTGCCACCAGTGGATGGACTAGCGGACACAATGAGCAGTTCTTC.

The chain uses TRBV11-2 and TRBJ1-5; D possibly corresponds to TRBD1 (5 bases). CDR3 length: 14 residues. V was pared by 0 bases and J by 7 bases, with 10 bases between. Germline lookup yields CDR1 SGHAT and CDR2 FQNNGV. The CDR3, as DNA: TGTGCCAGCAGCTTAGATGGGTGGGGGCAGCCCCAGCATTTT. Residues: CASSLDGWGQPQHF.

The rearrangement joins TRBV30 to TRBJ2-3; 9 bases match TRBD1. The V gene end was trimmed by 5 bases and the J gene end by 5 bases; junction bases not matched to a gene: 8. This CDR3 comprises 14 residues. The germline gives CDR1 GTSNPN, CDR2 SVGIG (reference sequence). CDR3 in DNA: TGTGCCTGGGGAGGACAGGGGAGACGAGATACGCAGTATTTT. Residues: CAWGGQGRRDTQYF.

V is TRBV19 and J is TRBJ2-6, with D possibly TRBD1 on 6 matching bases. The CDR3 loop spans 17 amino acids. Trimming shortened V by 7 bases and J by 0 bases, and 16 bases separated the two germline ends. Germline CDR1 LNHDA, CDR2 SQIVND (reference sequence). The CDR3 DNA reads TGTGCCAGTACCGTCAGGGGTTGGGACTCTGGGGCCAACGTCCTGACTTTC. This codes for CASTVRGWDSGANVLTF.

The V gene is TRBV30, the J gene TRBJ1-5; 8 bases are shared with TRBD1. The CDR3 is 15 residues long. The ends lost 1 base at V and 7 bases at J; junction bases unmatched: 9. Looked up from germline, CDR1 is GTSNPN and CDR2 is SVGIG (reference sequence). The CDR3 reads CAWSAYRGIGQPQHF. CDR3 nucleotides: TGTGCCTGGAGTGCCTACAGGGGGATAGGGCAGCCCCAGCATTTT.

The rearrangement joins TRBV5-4 to TRBJ1-2; no definite D call. This CDR3 spans 14 amino acids. The germline gives CDR1 SGHNT, CDR2 YYREEE (reference sequence). Trimming shortened V by 1 base and J by 4 bases, and 11 bases separated the two germline ends. CDR3 protein: CASSLRPSFYGYTF. The CDR3 bases are TGTGCCAGCAGCTTGCGTCCCAGCTTCTATGGCTACACCTTC.

This sequence joins TRBV20-1 and TRBJ2-1; unclear D gene. The CDR3 has 14 amino acids. V lost 3 bases to trimming and J lost 0 bases, with 9 bases between them. Germline CDR1 is DFQATT and CDR2 is SNEGSKA (reference sequence). CDR3 sequence (DNA): TGCAGTGCTAGGGGCTCTGGCTCCTACAATGAGCAGTTCTTC. This codes for CSARGSGSYNEQFF.

The rearrangement uses TRBV2 and TRBJ1-1; 7 bases line up with TRBD1. The germline V gene has CDR1 SNHLY and CDR2 FYNNEI. V lost 11 bases to trimming and J lost 1 base; unmatched junction nucleotides: 7. The CDR3 is made up of 13 amino acids. The CDR3 here is CAGRQGGNTEAFF. The CDR3 DNA reads as TGTGCCGGGCGACAGGGAGGGAACACTGAAGCTTTCTTT.

This clonotype was detected only a few times. V gene TRBV30 combines with J gene TRBJ2-1; D not certain. Between the trimmed V and J ends, which lost 1 base and 4 bases, there was a span of 2 bases. The CDR3 has 11 residues. From germline, CDR1 is GTSNPN and CDR2 SVGIG (reference sequence). This CDR3 reads CAWSDYNEQFF. DNA of the CDR3: TGTGCCTGGAGTGATTACAATGAGCAGTTCTTC.

The chain recombines TRBV19 with TRBJ2-1, with 8 bases identical to TRBD2. From germline, CDR1 is LNHDA and CDR2 SQIVND (reference sequence). The CDR3 covers 18 residues. V trimming: 3 bases; J trimming: 0 bases; junction bases outside the gene matches: 10. In DNA, the CDR3 is TGTGCCAGTAGTATCAGCGGGAGTCGGTCCCTCTCCTACAATGAGCAGTTCTTC. Protein: CASSISGSRSLSYNEQFF.

The chain is built from TRBV25-1 and TRBJ1-2, with 10 bases fitting TRBD1. CDR3 length equals 14 residues. V lost 7 bases to trimming and J lost 7 bases; unmatched junction nucleotides: 9. Germline CDR1 and CDR2: MGHDK and SYGVNS. DNA of the CDR3: TGTGCCAGCATGGGGACAGGGGAGTCCCCTGGCTACACCTTC. Translation: CASMGTGESPGYTF.

The chain links TRBV30 to TRBJ2-4; 7 nucleotides align to TRBD1. The ends lost 2 bases at V and 6 bases at J; junction bases unmatched: 4. The CDR3 loop spans 13 amino acids. The V gene's germline CDR1 is GTSNPN and CDR2 SVGIG (reference sequence). CDR3 sequence reads: CAWSQGEGNIQYF. The CDR3 DNA reads as TGTGCCTGGAGTCAGGGGGAAGGAAACATTCAGTACTTC.

The CDR3 nucleotides read TGCGCCAGCAGCCCGGGACAGGGTGCTGGCTACACCTTC. The encoded protein is CASSPGQGAGYTF. This chain uses TRBV5-1 with TRBJ1-2; 9 bases are shared with TRBD1. The germline V gene has CDR1 SGHRS and CDR2 YFSETQ. The J segment lost 7 bases and the V segment lost 4 bases, leaving 5 bases of the junction unmatched. The CDR3 sequence is 13 residues long.

This clonotype was seen a handful of times. CDR3 DNA sequence: TGCAGCGTTGCGCGGCGGACCACAGATACGCAGTATTTT. Protein: CSVARRTTDTQYF. The V and J genes are TRBV29-1 and TRBJ2-3; D remains ambiguous. There are 13 residues in the CDR3. The V gene's germline CDR1 is SQVTM and CDR2 ANQGSEA. Between the trimmed V and J ends, which lost 4 bases and 2 bases, there was a span of 10 bases.

The chain combines TRBV25-1 with TRBJ1-3; no firm D call. Trimming removed 5 bases from V and 4 bases from J, with 12 bases in between. Germline V lookup: CDR1 MGHDK, CDR2 SYGVNS. The CDR3 runs 14 residues. The CDR3 is CASSLREGGNTIYF. In nucleotides, the CDR3 is TGTGCCAGCAGTTTAAGGGAAGGGGGAAACACCATATATTTT.

The rearrangement joins TRBV30 to TRBJ2-7; TRBD2 might be the D (6 bases). Deletions cut 5 bases from V and 3 bases from J, with 17 bases between. The germline V gene has CDR1 GTSNPN and CDR2 SVGIG (reference sequence). This CDR3 region has 14 residues. The CDR3 protein is CAWVPGPRGYEQYF. In nucleotides, the CDR3 is TGTGCCTGGGTCCCCGGGCCGCGGGGCTACGAGCAGTACTTC.

CDR3 coding DNA: TGTGCCAGCTCACCTTCCCAGAGAGATACGCAGTATTTT. Translating it yields CASSPSQRDTQYF. The rearrangement links TRBV18 to TRBJ2-3; D remains ambiguous. The CDR3 loop spans 13 amino acids. Germline CDR1 KGHSH, CDR2 LQKENI. V dropped 3 bases and J dropped 5 bases, with 9 bases sitting between them.

This clonotype was found once. The genes are TRBV30 and TRBJ1-2; D gene uncertain. This CDR3 has 14 amino acids. V shed 2 bases and J shed 3 bases, with 13 bases lying between them. Germline lookup yields CDR1 GTSNPN and CDR2 SVGIG (reference sequence). In nucleotides, the CDR3 is TGTGCCTGGAGTACCCTCGTTGTTTACTATGGCTACACCTTC. Translating gives CAWSTLVVYYGYTF.

This chain connects TRBV6-6 to TRBJ2-1, with TRBD1 as a possible D gene (6 bases). The V end was cut by 6 bases, the J end by 6 bases, with 18 bases between. Germline loops: CDR1 MNHNY, CDR2 SVGAGI (reference sequence). The CDR3 has 15 residues. CDR3 bases: TGTGCCAGCAGGGGGACACGGGGTCTGGTCAATGAGCAGTTCTTC. This gives the protein CASRGTRGLVNEQFF.

The chain combines TRBV21-1 with TRBJ2-5; the table's TRBD2 call for D was not verified on the DNA. TRBV21-1 is termed a pseudogene. The length of the CDR3 is 16 residues. The CDR3 sequence: CASSKGSASLQETQYF. The DNA of the CDR3 is TGTGCCAGCAGCAAAGGATCCGCTAGCCTCCAAGAGACCCAGTACTTC.

This sequence joins TRBV25-1 and TRBJ1-6, with 7 bases fitting TRBD1. This CDR3 is built from 15 residues. J gave up 7 bases and V 3 bases, and 6 bases lay outside the gene matches. Germline V gives CDR1 MGHDK, CDR2 SYGVNS. The DNA of the CDR3 is TGTGCCAGCAGTGAGACAGGGTCGAGGAATTCACCCCTCCACTTT. This sequence encodes CASSETGSRNSPLHF.

This clonotype showed up just once. The V gene is TRBV20-1, the J gene TRBJ2-1; D remains unclear. From germline, CDR1 is DFQATT and CDR2 SNEGSKA (reference sequence). The length of the CDR3 is 12 residues. V was trimmed by 5 bases and J by 0 bases, leaving 5 bases between them. CDR3 loop: CSADSSYNEQFF. The CDR3 coding sequence is TGCAGTGCTGATAGCTCCTACAATGAGCAGTTCTTC.

The rearrangement uses TRBV18 and TRBJ1-2; D ambiguous. The CDR3 has 14 amino acids. With 2 bases removed from V and 0 bases from J, the gap between germline ends came to 7 bases. Germline lookup yields CDR1 KGHSH and CDR2 LQKENI. As DNA, the CDR3 is TGTGCCAGCTCACCAGGCCAATCTAACTATGGCTACACCTTC. Protein product: CASSPGQSNYGYTF. Full variable domain (rest looked up from reference TRBV18 and TRBJ1-2): NAGVMQNPRHLVRRRGQEARLRCSPMKGHSHVYWYRQLPEEGLKFMVYLQKENIIDESGMPKERFSAEFPKEGPSILRIQQVVRGDSAAYFCASSPGQSNYGYTFGSGTRLTVV.

J is TRBJ2-7 and V is TRBV21-1; the table's D call, TRBD1, has no DNA check behind it. TRBV21-1 corresponds to a pseudogene. The CDR3 has 13 amino acids. CDR3 amino acids: CASTPKTGHEQYF. The CDR3 nucleotides read TGTGCCAGCACCCCAAAGACGGGACACGAGCAGTACTTC.

J is TRBJ2-1 and V is TRBV5-6; D perhaps matches TRBD2 (6 bases). Trimming pared 4 bases from V and 6 bases from J, leaving 26 bases between. This CDR3 spans 18 amino acids. Germline lookup yields CDR1 SGHDT and CDR2 YYEEEE. CDR3 loop: CASSVQITGTPSGNEQFF. The CDR3 DNA follows: TGTGCCAGCAGCGTACAAATCACCGGGACTCCAAGTGGCAATGAGCAGTTCTTC. The complete variable domain, with remaining parts taken from reference TRBV5-6 and TRBJ2-1, reads DAGVTQSPTHLIKTRGQQVTLRCSPKSGHDTVSWYQQALGQGPQFIFQYYEEEERQRGNFPDRFSGHQFPNYSSELNVNALLLGDSALYLCASSVQITGTPSGNEQFFGPGTRLTVL.